This TCR beta chain was sequenced for a study of regulatory T cells in long-lasting Graves disease. Study observations and caveats: Small sample size may have lowered accuracy. Shared public clonotypes totalled 2,741 in persistent patients, compared with roughly 970 in new patients.

Stated time point: persistent/refractory GD, antithyroid drugs over 5 years with positive TRAb. Isolated PBMC RNA provided the starting material for the TCR library. CDR1 MDHEN and CDR2 SYDVKM come from the germline V gene. The ends were cut back, 8 bases at V and 4 bases at J, with 17 bases in the middle. The CDR3 is made up of 14 amino acids. Comments on this clonotype: As yet, its antigen is unknown.

Arm-PCR of CDR3 regions with iRepertoire HTBI primers generated TCR beta libraries. Via MiXCR, TCRdb re-called the multiplex PCR reads, giving one row per CDR3 protein. The data show about 460,000 distinct CDR3 sequences, 20% to 25% seen once. This chain joins TRBV28 and TRBJ1-2; D gene unclear. This TCR was sampled from a female donor with Graves disease. The sample consisted of peripheral blood mononuclear cells (PBMCs), taken when the disease was refractory, from a patient treated with antithyroid drugs. The CDR3 DNA reads TGTGCCAGCGGCCTTGGAGGTGAACCCTATGGCTACACCTTC. It encodes CASGLGGEPYGYTF.